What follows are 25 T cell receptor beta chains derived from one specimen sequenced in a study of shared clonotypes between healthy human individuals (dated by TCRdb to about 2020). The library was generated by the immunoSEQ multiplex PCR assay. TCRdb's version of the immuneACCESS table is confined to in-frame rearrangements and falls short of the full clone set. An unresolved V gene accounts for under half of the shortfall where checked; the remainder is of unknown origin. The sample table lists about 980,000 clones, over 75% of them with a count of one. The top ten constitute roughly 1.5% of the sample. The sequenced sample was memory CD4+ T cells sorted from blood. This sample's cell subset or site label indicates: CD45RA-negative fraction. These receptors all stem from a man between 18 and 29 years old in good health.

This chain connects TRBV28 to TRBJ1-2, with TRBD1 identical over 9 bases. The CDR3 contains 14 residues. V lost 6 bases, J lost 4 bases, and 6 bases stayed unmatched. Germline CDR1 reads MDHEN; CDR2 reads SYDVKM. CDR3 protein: CASRVGQGIYGYTF. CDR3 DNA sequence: TGTGCCAGCAGGGTAGGACAGGGGATCTATGGCTACACCTTC.

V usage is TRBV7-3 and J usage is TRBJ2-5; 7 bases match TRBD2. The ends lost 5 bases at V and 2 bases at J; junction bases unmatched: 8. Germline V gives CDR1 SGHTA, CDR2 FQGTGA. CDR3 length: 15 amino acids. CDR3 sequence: CASSRDGGWQETQYF. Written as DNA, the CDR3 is TGTGCCAGCAGCCGAGACGGGGGGTGGCAAGAGACCCAGTACTTC.

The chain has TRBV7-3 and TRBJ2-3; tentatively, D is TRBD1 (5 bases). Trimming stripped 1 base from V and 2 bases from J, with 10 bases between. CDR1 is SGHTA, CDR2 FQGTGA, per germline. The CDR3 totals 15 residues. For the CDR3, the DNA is TGTGCCAGCAGCTTAAAAGGGGAAATCACAGATACGCAGTATTTT. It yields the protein CASSLKGEITDTQYF.

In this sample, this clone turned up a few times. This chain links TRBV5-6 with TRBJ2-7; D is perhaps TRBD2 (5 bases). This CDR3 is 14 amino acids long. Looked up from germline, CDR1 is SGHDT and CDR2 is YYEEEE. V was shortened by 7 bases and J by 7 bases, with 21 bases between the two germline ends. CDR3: CASGLGSVRGEQYF. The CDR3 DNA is TGTGCCAGCGGGCTGGGGAGCGTTCGAGGAGAGCAGTACTTC.

This CDR3 is CSVPGTESTDTQYF. Here the CDR3 DNA reads TGCAGCGTTCCCGGGACAGAAAGCACAGATACGCAGTATTTT. The chain carries TRBV29-1 and TRBJ2-3; 7 nucleotides match TRBD1. Germline lookup yields CDR1 SQVTM and CDR2 ANQGSEA. The junction had 5 bases not matched to a gene; V was cut back by 5 bases and J by 0 bases. The CDR3 contains 14 residues.

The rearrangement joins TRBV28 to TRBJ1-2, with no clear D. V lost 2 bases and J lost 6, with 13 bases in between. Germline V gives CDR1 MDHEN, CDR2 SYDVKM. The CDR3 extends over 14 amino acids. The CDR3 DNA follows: TGTGCCAGCAGTTTAAGACGGCAGCGCGATGGCTACACCTTC. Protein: CASSLRRQRDGYTF.

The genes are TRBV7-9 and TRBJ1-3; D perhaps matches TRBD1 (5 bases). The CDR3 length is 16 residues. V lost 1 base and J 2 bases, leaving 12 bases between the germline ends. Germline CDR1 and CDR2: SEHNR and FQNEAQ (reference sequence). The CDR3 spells CASSLGRGVTGNTIYF. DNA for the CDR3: TGTGCCAGCAGCTTAGGACGAGGGGTGACTGGAAACACCATATATTTT.

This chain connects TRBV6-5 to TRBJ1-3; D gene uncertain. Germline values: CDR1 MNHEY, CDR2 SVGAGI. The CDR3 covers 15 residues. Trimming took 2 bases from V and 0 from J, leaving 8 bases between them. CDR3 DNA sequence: TGTGCCAGCAGTTACGGGGTCAACTCTGGAAACACCATATATTTT. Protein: CASSYGVNSGNTIYF.

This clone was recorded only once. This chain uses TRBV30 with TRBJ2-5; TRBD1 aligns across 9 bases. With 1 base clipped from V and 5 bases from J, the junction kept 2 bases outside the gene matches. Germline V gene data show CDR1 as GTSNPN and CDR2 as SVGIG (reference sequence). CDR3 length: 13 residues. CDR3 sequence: CAWSGDRVETQYF. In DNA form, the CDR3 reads TGTGCCTGGAGTGGGGACAGGGTCGAGACCCAGTACTTC.

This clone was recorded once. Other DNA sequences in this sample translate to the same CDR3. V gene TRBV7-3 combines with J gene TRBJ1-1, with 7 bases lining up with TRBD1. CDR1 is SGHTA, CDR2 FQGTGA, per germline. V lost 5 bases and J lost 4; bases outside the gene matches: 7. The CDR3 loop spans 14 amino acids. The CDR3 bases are TGTGCCAGCAGCCCCAGGGGGAGTGGCACTGAAGCTTTCTTT. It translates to CASSPRGSGTEAFF.

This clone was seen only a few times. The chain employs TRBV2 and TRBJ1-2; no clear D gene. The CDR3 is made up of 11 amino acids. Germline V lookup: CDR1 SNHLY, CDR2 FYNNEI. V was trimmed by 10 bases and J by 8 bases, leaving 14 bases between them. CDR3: CATGLGRGYTF. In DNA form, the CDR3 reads TGTGCCACTGGCCTGGGGAGAGGCTACACCTTC.

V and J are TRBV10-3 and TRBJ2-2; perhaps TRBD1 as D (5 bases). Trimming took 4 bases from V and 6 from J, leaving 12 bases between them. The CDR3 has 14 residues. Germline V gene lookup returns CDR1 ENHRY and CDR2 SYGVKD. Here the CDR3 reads CAISGQEGAGELFF. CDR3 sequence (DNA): TGTGCCATCAGTGGACAAGAAGGGGCCGGGGAGCTGTTTTTT.

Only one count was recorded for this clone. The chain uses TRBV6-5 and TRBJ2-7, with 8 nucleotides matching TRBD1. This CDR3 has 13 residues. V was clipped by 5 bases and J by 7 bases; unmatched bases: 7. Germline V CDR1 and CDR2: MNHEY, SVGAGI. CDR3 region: CASSRQGAGEQYF. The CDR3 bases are TGTGCCAGCAGTCGGCAGGGGGCGGGGGAGCAGTACTTC.

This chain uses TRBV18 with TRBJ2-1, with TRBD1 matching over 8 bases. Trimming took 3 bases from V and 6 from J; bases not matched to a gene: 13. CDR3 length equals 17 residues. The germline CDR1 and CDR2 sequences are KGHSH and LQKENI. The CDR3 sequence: CASSPPPRPGGFNEQFF. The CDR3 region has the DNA TGTGCCAGCTCACCCCCTCCCCGCCCAGGGGGCTTCAATGAGCAGTTCTTC.

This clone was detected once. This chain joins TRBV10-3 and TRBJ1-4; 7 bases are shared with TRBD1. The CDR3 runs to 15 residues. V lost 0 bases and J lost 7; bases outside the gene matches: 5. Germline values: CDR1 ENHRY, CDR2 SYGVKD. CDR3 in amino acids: CAISESAGGSEKLFF. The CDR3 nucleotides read TGTGCCATCAGTGAGTCGGCAGGGGGTAGTGAAAAACTGTTTTTT.

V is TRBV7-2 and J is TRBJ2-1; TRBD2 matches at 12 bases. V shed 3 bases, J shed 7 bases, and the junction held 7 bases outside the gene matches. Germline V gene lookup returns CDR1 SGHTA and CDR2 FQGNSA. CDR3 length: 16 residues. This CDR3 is CASSFFGLAGKNEQFF. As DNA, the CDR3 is TGTGCCAGCAGCTTTTTCGGACTAGCGGGAAAAAATGAGCAGTTCTTC.

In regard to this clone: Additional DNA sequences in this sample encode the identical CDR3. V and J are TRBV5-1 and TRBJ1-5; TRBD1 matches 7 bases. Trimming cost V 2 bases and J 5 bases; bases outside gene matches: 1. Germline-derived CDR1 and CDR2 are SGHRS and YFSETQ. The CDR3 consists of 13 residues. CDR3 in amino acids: CASSLGTDQPQHF. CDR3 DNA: TGCGCCAGCAGCTTAGGGACAGATCAGCCCCAGCATTTT.

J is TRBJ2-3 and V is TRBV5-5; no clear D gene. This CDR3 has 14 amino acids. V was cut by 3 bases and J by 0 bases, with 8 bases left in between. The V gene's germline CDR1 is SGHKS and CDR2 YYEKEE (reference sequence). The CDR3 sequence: CASSWIVSTDTQYF. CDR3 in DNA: TGTGCCAGCAGCTGGATTGTGAGCACAGATACGCAGTATTTT.

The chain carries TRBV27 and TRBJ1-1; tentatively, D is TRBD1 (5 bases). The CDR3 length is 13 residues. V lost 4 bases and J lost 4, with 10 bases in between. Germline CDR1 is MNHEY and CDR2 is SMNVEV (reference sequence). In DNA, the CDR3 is TGTGCCAGCAGTTACCTCCAGGGCACTGAAGCTTTCTTT. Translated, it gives CASSYLQGTEAFF.

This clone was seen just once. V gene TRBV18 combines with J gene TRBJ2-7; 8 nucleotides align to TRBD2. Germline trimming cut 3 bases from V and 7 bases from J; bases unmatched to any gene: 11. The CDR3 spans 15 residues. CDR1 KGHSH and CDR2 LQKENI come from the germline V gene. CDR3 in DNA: TGTGCCAGCTCACCTCCCAGCGGGAGAGAGGGAGAGCAGTACTTC. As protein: CASSPPSGREGEQYF.

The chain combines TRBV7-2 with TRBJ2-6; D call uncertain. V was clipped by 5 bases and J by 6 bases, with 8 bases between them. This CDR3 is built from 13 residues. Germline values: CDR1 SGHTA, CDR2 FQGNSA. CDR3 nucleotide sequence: TGTGCCAGCAGCCTCCATGAGGCCAACGTCCTGACTTTC. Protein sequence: CASSLHEANVLTF.

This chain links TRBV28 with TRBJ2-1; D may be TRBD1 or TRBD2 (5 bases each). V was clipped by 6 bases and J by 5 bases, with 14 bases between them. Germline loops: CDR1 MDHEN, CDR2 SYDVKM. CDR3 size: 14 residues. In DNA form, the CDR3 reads TGTGCCAGCAGAACTACCGGGACCGACAATGAGCAGTTCTTC. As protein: CASRTTGTDNEQFF.

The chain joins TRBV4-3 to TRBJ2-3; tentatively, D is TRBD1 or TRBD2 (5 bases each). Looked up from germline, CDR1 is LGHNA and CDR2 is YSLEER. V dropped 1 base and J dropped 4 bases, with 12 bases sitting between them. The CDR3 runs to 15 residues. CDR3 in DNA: TGCGCCAGCAGCCAAGTCCAACTGGGGGCAGATACGCAGTATTTT. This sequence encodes CASSQVQLGADTQYF.

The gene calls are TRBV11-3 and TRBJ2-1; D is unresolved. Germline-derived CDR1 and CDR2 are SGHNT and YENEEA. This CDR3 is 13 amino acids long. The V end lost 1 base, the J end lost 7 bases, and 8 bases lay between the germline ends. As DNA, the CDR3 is TGTGCCAGCAGCTTAGCCTTCTCTAATGAGCAGTTCTTC. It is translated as CASSLAFSNEQFF.

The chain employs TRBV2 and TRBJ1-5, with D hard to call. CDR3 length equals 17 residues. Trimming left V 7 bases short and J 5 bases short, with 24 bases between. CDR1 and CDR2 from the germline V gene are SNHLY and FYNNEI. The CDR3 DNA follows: TGTGCCAGCACCCCCGACAAGTCCCTGCCCCGCTATCAGCCCCAGCATTTT. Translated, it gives CASTPDKSLPRYQPQHF.